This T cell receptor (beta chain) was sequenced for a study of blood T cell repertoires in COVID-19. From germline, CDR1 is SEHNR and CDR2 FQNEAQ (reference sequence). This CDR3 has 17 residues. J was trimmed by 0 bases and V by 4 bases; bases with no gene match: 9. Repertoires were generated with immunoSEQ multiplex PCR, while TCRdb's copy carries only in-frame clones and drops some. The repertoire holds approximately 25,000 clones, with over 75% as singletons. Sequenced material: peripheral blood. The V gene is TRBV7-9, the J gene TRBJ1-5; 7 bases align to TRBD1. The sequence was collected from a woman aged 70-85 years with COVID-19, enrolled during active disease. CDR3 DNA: TGTGCCAGCAGCTCGGCGGGACAGCCATATAGCAATCAGCCCCAGCATTTT. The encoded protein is CASSSAGQPYSNQPQHF.